The T cell receptor beta chain described here comes from a study of Tregs in tolerant kidney transplant recipients. General study points: Tregs expanded with activated donor B cells seemed most donor-specific.

CD4+CD25+CD127- Tregs, CD4+CD25- non-Tregs, CD4 and CD8 cells were sorted. TCRdb keeps only in-frame clones here, not all; method: immunoSEQ multiplex PCR. The table records 110,000 or so clones, roughly 92% of them present only once. Note on this clone: Its antigen is not identified. At the DNA level, this CDR3 is encoded by other sequences in the same sample as well.

Germline CDR1 reads MGHRA; CDR2 reads YSYEKL. This CDR3 spans 13 amino acids. The ends were cut back, 0 bases at V and 2 bases at J, with 2 bases in the middle. This sequence joins TRBV4-1 and TRBJ1-5, with no clear D. This receptor was identified in a human donor in good health. Sequences were obtained from CD4+ T cells from blood. CDR3 in amino acids: CASSQDGNQPQHF. CDR3 DNA: TGCGCCAGCAGCCAAGACGGCAATCAGCCCCAGCATTTT.